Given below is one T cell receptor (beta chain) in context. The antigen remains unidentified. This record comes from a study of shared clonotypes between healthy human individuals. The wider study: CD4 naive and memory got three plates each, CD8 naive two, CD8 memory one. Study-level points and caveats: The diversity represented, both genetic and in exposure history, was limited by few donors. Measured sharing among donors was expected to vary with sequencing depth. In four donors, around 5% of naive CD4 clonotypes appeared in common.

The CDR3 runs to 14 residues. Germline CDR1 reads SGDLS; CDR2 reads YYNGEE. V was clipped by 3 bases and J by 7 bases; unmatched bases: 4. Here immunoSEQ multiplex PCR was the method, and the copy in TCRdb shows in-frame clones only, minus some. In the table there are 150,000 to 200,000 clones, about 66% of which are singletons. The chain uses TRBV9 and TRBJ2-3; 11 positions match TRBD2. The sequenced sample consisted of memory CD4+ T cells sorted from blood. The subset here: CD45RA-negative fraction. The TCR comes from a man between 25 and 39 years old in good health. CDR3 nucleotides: TGTGCCAGCAGCGATGGGACTAGCGGCCATACGCAGTATTTT. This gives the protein CASSDGTSGHTQYF. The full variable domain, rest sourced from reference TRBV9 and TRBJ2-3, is DSGVTQTPKHLITATGQRVTLRCSPRSGDLSVYWYQQSLDQGLQFLIQYYNGEERAKGNILERFSAQQFPDLHSELNLSSLELGDSALYFCASSDGTSGHTQYFGPGTRLTVL.